This T cell receptor (beta chain) stems from a study of long-term antiretroviral therapy in people with HIV. Sequencing relied on immunoSEQ assay v3.0, run at survey level. The method was immunoSEQ multiplex PCR; TCRdb's version includes in-frame clones alone and lacks a portion of them. Among approximately 30,000 clones listed, roughly 88% were seen once. Per the germline V gene, CDR1 is MDHEN and CDR2 is SYDVKM. V dropped 5 bases and J dropped 0 bases, with 11 bases sitting between them. The length of the CDR3 is 15 residues. This chain joins TRBV28 and TRBJ1-3, with D possibly matching TRBD1 (5 bases). This sample comprised unsorted PBMCs, obtained roughly 2.7 years after starting antiretroviral therapy. The TCR sequence derives from a man younger than 40 with HIV. The CDR3 here is CASSLGLSSGNTIYF. The CDR3 bases are TGTGCCAGCAGTCTGGGACTGAGCTCTGGAAACACCATATATTTT.